The 3 T cell receptor beta chains below were found in one sample sequenced in a study of T cells in Graves' hyperthyroidism and ophthalmopathy. Using RNA transcripts as the source, TCR beta CDR3 regions were amplified. TCR CDR3 underwent first-round RT-PCR with the HTBI primer set. TCRdb reanalysed the multiplex PCR reads using MiXCR and keeps one entry per CDR3 protein. The sample yields 500,000 to 650,000 distinct CDR3 sequences, roughly 15% seen once. The sequenced material came from blood. The receptors derive from a woman in her forties or fifties with Graves' ophthalmopathy.

In this sample, this clonotype turned up a few times. J is TRBJ2-1 and V is TRBV5-1, with TRBD2 identical over 7 bases. The ends lost 1 base at V and 5 bases at J; junction bases unmatched: 6. This CDR3 has 15 amino acids. CDR1 and CDR2 (germline): SGHRS, YFSETQ. The CDR3: CASSLFPSGDNEQFF. The CDR3 coding sequence is TGCGCCAGCAGCTTGTTTCCTAGCGGCGACAATGAGCAGTTCTTC.

In this sample, this clonotype turned up a few times. The chain employs TRBV27 and TRBJ2-3; tentatively, D is TRBD2 (5 bases). Between the trimmed V and J ends, which lost 2 bases and 1 base, there was a span of 10 bases. Germline V gene data show CDR1 as MNHEY and CDR2 as SMNVEV (reference sequence). There are 15 residues in the CDR3. CDR3 in DNA: TGTGCCAGCAGTTTAGGTATCGGGGGCACAGATACGCAGTATTTT. It translates to CASSLGIGGTDTQYF.

In this sample, this clonotype turned up many times. The gene calls are TRBV29-1 and TRBJ1-1, with D perhaps TRBD1 (6 bases). The V end lost 5 bases, the J end lost 0 bases, and 16 bases lay between the germline ends. CDR1 and CDR2 from the germline V gene are SQVTM and ANQGSEA. The CDR3 sequence is 15 residues long. The DNA for the CDR3 is TGCAGCGTTCCCGGAGGGGGAACACTGAACACTGAAGCTTTCTTT. It specifies CSVPGGGTLNTEAFF.